The text below deals with one TCR beta chain. This clonotype counts as medium-sized (0.01 to 0.1%). Its antigen specificity is not known. It has no much larger one-base neighbor in the sample; base qualities were not kept. Two rounds of multiplex PCR were performed to amplify the TCR beta CDR3 region from genomic DNA. The first PCR round used primers specific to each TRBV and TRBJ gene, and the primer sequences were filed in Chinese patent CN105087789A. Universal primers were used in the second PCR round. The Roche High Pure PCR Template Preparation Kit was used to extract genomic DNA from the frozen PBMCs. An Illumina HiSeq 3000 was used to sequence the libraries paired-end with 151 bp reads. The paper's data handling went like this. CutAdapt was used to remove raw reads lacking the multiplex PCR primer sequences. High-quality paired reads were merged into contigs with PEAR. MiXCR assigned TRB V, D and J gene segments to each contig by aligning to reference sequences. CDR3 sequences were clustered by base quality and sequence similarity to remove sequencing errors. Shannon entropy normalized by the natural log of productive TCR sequence number was used as the measure of diversity. One minus Shannon entropy divided by the natural log of the number of unique clonotypes was used as the definition of clonality. Using the Youden index from ROC curves, the researchers picked the repertoire-metric cut-offs for progression-free survival, and all analyses were carried out in R 3.5.3. The raw public data were reprocessed by TCRdb itself: fastp quality trimming at Q25, MiXCR clonotype calling, in-frame beta chains only. Merged by CDR3 protein, the rows form single entries marked with the most common genes and DNA. These V and J calls derive from TCRdb rather than the authors' analysis. This sample lists 9,500 to 15,000 distinct CDR3 sequences; roughly 52% were detected once. The ten most abundant clones make up roughly 19% of the sample.

These data originate in a study of prognosis after radiotherapy for stage I lung cancer (dated by TCRdb to the early 2020s). Notes on the research overall: Between early 2018 and January 2019, 15 to 20 stage I NSCLC patients were enrolled in Nanjing, China. Using image-guided IMRT or VMAT, SBRT was delivered in 3 to 5 fractions at a biologically effective dose of at least 100 Gy. Tumor histology was squamous cell carcinoma in several patients and adenocarcinoma in approximately 11. In every patient, SBRT was given without any concurrent therapy. Ages in the cohort of 10 to 15 men and a handful of women ranged from 53 to 84 years, with a median of 74. Every patient was deemed medically inoperable, about a dozen because of comorbidities and several because they refused surgery. Peripheral blood TCR beta repertoires were profiled in stage I NSCLC patients before and after stereotactic body radiotherapy, and the repertoires were related to distant failure. A total of around 40 blood samples from approximately 20 patients were sequenced, with one sample obtained before and one obtained after SBRT for each patient. Over 11 cases involved newly diagnosed primary stage I lung tumors, and 4 to 6 involved oligometastatic NSCLC subsequent to surgical resection of the primary tumor. After SBRT, distant metastases developed in four of the 19 patients at a median of around 7 months, while the remaining 15 patients had no significant progression. The study at large found these results: Post-SBRT Shannon entropy and its change from baseline were lower in patients who developed distant metastases; baseline Shannon entropy was not associated with metastases. No determination of tumor specificity was made for expanded TCR clones. Differences in TRBV and TRBJ usage frequencies by metastasis status were reportedly observed in two V genes at baseline and in several V and two J genes after SBRT. All reported P values were unadjusted for multiple comparisons. A decrease in unique TCR clone counts was observed after SBRT (median approximately 9,800 before versus several thousand after; Wilcoxon paired P=0.011). The study was limited by the small cohort and short follow-up, and independent validation of the study findings is required.

The CDR3 has 15 amino acids, counting the end cysteine and phenylalanine. Only the CDR3 DNA stays, 45 bases, in frame from base 1. At the junction V is shortened by 3 bases and J by 0 bases, with 9 bases in between. The germline V gene (reference sequence) specifies LNHNV as CDR1 and YYDKDF as CDR2. A history of other malignancies or of prior chemotherapy or radiotherapy was absent in all patients, and node-negative disease was shown on CT and PET/CT in all patients. Around 6 milliliters of peripheral venous blood were drawn into EDTA tubes at each of two time points. Ficoll-Paque Plus density-gradient centrifugation was used to isolate PBMCs. Right after collection, samples were kept at -80 degrees C until analysis.

The clonotype comes from a donor of 50 years or more with non-small cell lung cancer. The specimen comprised PBMCs, sampled before or after stereotactic body radiation therapy (not recorded which). The rearrangement joined TRBV15 to TRBJ1-3; no confident D gene assignment can be made. The nucleotides read TGTGCCACCAGCAGGGGTTTTAGCTCTGGAAACACCATATATTTT. It is translated as CATSRGFSSGNTIYF. The full variable domain, with segments outside the CDR3 supplied by the reference TRBV15 and TRBJ1-3 proteins, appears as DAMVIQNPRYQVTQFGKPVTLSCSQTLNHNVMYWYQQKSSQAPKLLFHYYDKDFNNEADTPDNFQSRRPNTSFCFLDIRSPGLGDTAMYLCATSRGFSSGNTIYFGEGSWLTVV.